Presented here are 17 T cell receptor beta chains from one specimen sequenced in a study of T-cell memory formation after mild COVID-19. TCRdb independently ran MiXCR on the 5' RACE reads; one entry per CDR3 protein. The sample shows about 33,000 distinct CDR3 sequences, around 21% of them seen only once. The sequenced sample consisted of PBMCs or a T cell subset sorted from them (not recorded which). The receptor set was obtained from an adult who had mild COVID-19 (a few samples of this study predate the infection). Cell type and time point are not known.

The V gene is TRBV30, the J gene TRBJ1-6; perhaps TRBD1 as D (5 bases). Trimming took off 4 bases at V and 9 bases at J, with 16 bases between the two ends. CDR3 length: 14 residues. In germline, CDR1 is GTSNPN, CDR2 SVGIG (reference sequence). The CDR3 nucleotides are TGTGCCTGGACCTGGGGGACGTGGTTTTCACCCCTCCACTTT. Translated, it gives CAWTWGTWFSPLHF.

The V gene is TRBV15, the J gene TRBJ2-7, with D possibly TRBD1 on 6 matching bases. In germline, CDR1 is LNHNV, CDR2 YYDKDF (reference sequence). This CDR3 has 14 amino acids. The V end lost 0 bases, the J end lost 0 bases, and 6 bases lay between the germline ends. This CDR3 reads CATSREGGSYEQYF. For the CDR3, the DNA is TGTGCCACCAGCAGAGAAGGGGGCTCCTACGAGCAGTACTTC.

This clonotype showed up many times. This chain links TRBV6-5 with TRBJ1-3; D unresolved. The germline V gene encodes CDR1 MNHEY and CDR2 SVGAGI. With 6 bases removed from V and 0 bases from J, the gap between germline ends came to 9 bases. The CDR3 sequence is 14 residues long. This CDR3 is CASRLASSGNTIYF. CDR3 DNA sequence: TGTGCCAGCAGACTAGCCAGCTCTGGAAACACCATATATTTT.

The chain employs TRBV4-3 and TRBJ1-2; the D gene is possibly TRBD1 (6 bases). This CDR3 is built from 14 residues. Germline assignment: CDR1 LGHNA and CDR2 YSLEER. The germline V and J ends were trimmed by 0 bases and 8 bases, with 13 bases remaining between them. CDR3: CASSQDGGAQGYTF. The CDR3 DNA follows: TGCGCCAGCAGCCAAGATGGGGGGGCCCAAGGCTACACCTTC.

The rearrangement joins TRBV5-4 to TRBJ2-3, with TRBD2 matching over 10 bases. Germline V gene lookup returns CDR1 SGHNT and CDR2 YYREEE (reference sequence). The ends lost 0 bases at V and 4 bases at J; junction bases unmatched: 14. CDR3 length: 19 amino acids. The CDR3 loop is CASSLGLAGGHLGADTQYF. As DNA, the CDR3 is TGTGCCAGCAGCTTGGGGTTAGCGGGGGGCCATTTAGGCGCAGATACGCAGTATTTT.

Ten or more counts support this clonotype. This chain joins TRBV19 and TRBJ1-1, with TRBD1 matching 8 bases. The germline CDR1 and CDR2 sequences are LNHDA and SQIVND (reference sequence). The CDR3 runs 17 residues. Germline trimming cut 5 bases from V and 3 bases from J; bases unmatched to any gene: 14. CDR3 residues: CASSLLYRGKMDTEAFF. The CDR3 DNA follows: TGTGCCAGTAGTCTGTTATACAGGGGGAAGATGGACACTGAAGCTTTCTTT.

The gene calls are TRBV5-1 and TRBJ1-4; TRBD1 matches 7 bases. Looked up from germline, CDR1 is SGHRS and CDR2 is YFSETQ. V lost 3 bases, J lost 4 bases, and 9 bases stayed unmatched. This CDR3 comprises 16 residues. Here the CDR3 reads CASSSAGTVSNEKLFF. The DNA for the CDR3 is TGCGCCAGCAGCTCGGCCGGGACAGTGAGTAATGAAAAACTGTTTTTT.

This clonotype has ten or more counts. This rearrangement joins TRBV5-4 to TRBJ2-5, with 13 bases matching TRBD2. Germline-derived CDR1 and CDR2 are SGHNT and YYREEE (reference sequence). V gave up 4 bases and J gave up 4 bases; unmatched junction bases: 10. The CDR3 contains 17 residues. The DNA for the CDR3 is TGTGCCAGCAGCGTCCAACCGGGACTAGCGGGGACAGAGACCCAGTACTTC. It specifies CASSVQPGLAGTETQYF. Based on the CDR3 plus reference TRBV5-4 and TRBJ2-5, the full variable domain is ETGVTQSPTHLIKTRGQQVTLRCSSQSGHNTVSWYQQALGQGPQFIFQYYREEENGRGNFPPRFSGLQFPNYSSELNVNALELDDSALYLCASSVQPGLAGTETQYFGPGTRLLVL.

This chain joins TRBV4-1 and TRBJ2-1; D call uncertain. V shed 0 bases and J shed 7 bases, with 4 bases lying between them. The length of the CDR3 is 12 residues. Germline V gene lookup returns CDR1 MGHRA and CDR2 YSYEKL. CDR3 sequence reads: CASSQDTNEQFF. The CDR3 DNA sequence: TGCGCCAGCAGCCAAGATACGAATGAGCAGTTCTTC.

In its sample, this clonotype was seen a few times. The chain joins TRBV25-1 to TRBJ1-1, with D possibly being TRBD1 (5 bases). This CDR3 region has 14 residues. Trimming shortened V by 1 base and J by 3 bases, and 9 bases separated the two germline ends. Germline values: CDR1 MGHDK, CDR2 SYGVNS. The CDR3 DNA follows: TGTGCCAGCAGTGAATGGGGCAAACACACTGAAGCTTTCTTT. This sequence encodes CASSEWGKHTEAFF. Drawing the rest from reference TRBV25-1 and TRBJ1-1, the complete variable domain is EADIYQTPRYLVIGTGKKITLECSQTMGHDKMYWYQQDPGMELHLIHYSYGVNSTEKGDLSSESTVSRIRTEHFPLTLESARPSHTSQYLCASSEWGKHTEAFFGQGTRLTVV.

The chain uses TRBV6-4 and TRBJ2-1; 10 nucleotides match TRBD2. The germline V gene encodes CDR1 MRHNA and CDR2 SNTAGT. Losses at the gene ends were 0 bases for V and 7 bases for J; bases not matched to a gene: 3. The length of the CDR3 is 15 residues. The CDR3 DNA reads TGTGCCAGCAGTGACTCGAGCGGGGGGGCAAATGAGCAGTTCTTC. Its translation is CASSDSSGGANEQFF.

This clonotype was seen at least ten times. V and J are TRBV20-1 and TRBJ2-2, with 9 bases matching TRBD1. The germline V gene has CDR1 DFQATT and CDR2 SNEGSKA (reference sequence). This CDR3 comprises 14 residues. The trim removed 6 bases at V and 1 base at J, leaving 3 bases unmatched. CDR3 nucleotide sequence: TGCAGTGCGGGACAGGGAGGGAACACCGGGGAGCTGTTTTTT. Amino acids: CSAGQGGNTGELFF.

This clonotype occurred many times. This chain connects TRBV24-1 to TRBJ2-7; no clear D. The CDR3 runs 12 residues. Trimming left V 8 bases short and J 7 bases short, with 14 bases between. Germline CDR1 is KGHDR and CDR2 is SFDVKD. This CDR3 is CATNDVQGEQYF. CDR3 in DNA: TGTGCCACCAACGATGTTCAAGGGGAGCAGTACTTC.

V is TRBV5-6 and J is TRBJ2-7, with D possibly TRBD1 on 6 matching bases. Germline V CDR1 and CDR2: SGHDT, YYEEEE. CDR3 length equals 15 residues. V dropped 4 bases and J dropped 2 bases, with 16 bases sitting between them. CDR3: CASSPGTLGPYEQYF. DNA of the CDR3: TGTGCCAGCAGCCCCGGGACACTGGGACCCTACGAGCAGTACTTC.

This clonotype was observed at least ten times. V is TRBV5-1 and J is TRBJ1-2, with 7 bases lining up with TRBD1. Looked up from germline, CDR1 is SGHRS and CDR2 is YFSETQ. The CDR3 has 15 amino acids. With V trimmed by 4 bases and J by 0 bases, 6 bases remained unmatched. CDR3 coding DNA: TGCGCCAGCAGCGAGCCGGGACAGACTAACTATGGCTACACCTTC. Encoded protein: CASSEPGQTNYGYTF.

This clonotype was seen repeatedly, ten times or more. J is TRBJ2-7 and V is TRBV20-1, with 9 nucleotides matching TRBD2. This CDR3 is built from 15 residues. Germline V CDR1 and CDR2: DFQATT, SNEGSKA (reference sequence). Trimming removed 5 bases from V and 3 bases from J; junction bases left unmatched: 11. DNA of the CDR3: TGCAGTGCTGCCCCCCCCGGGACTAGCTTCTACGAGCAGTACTTC. It specifies CSAAPPGTSFYEQYF.

V and J are TRBV12-3 or TRBV12-4 and TRBJ1-1, with a weak D call TRBD1 (5 bases). This CDR3 has 14 residues. Trimming removed 3 bases at V and 1 base at J, with 9 bases between. In nucleotides, the CDR3 is TGTGCCAGCAGTTTGAACGGGGGGAACACTGAAGCTTTCTTT. Translation gives CASSLNGGNTEAFF.